Below, 32 T cell receptor beta chains from the same sample are listed, as sequenced in a study of T cells in Graves' hyperthyroidism and ophthalmopathy. TCR beta CDR3 regions were amplified from RNA transcripts. When the TCR CDR3 underwent first-round RT-PCR, the HTBI primer set was used. Each CDR3 protein is one row after TCRdb ran MiXCR on the multiplex PCR reads. The sample has 500,000 to 650,000 distinct CDR3 sequences, around 15% seen once. Sequenced: blood. The receptors were gathered from a woman in her thirties or forties with Graves' hyperthyroidism.

This clonotype was recorded many times. The V gene is TRBV29-1, the J gene TRBJ1-2; the match to TRBD1 covers 7 bases. Germline lookup yields CDR1 SQVTM and CDR2 ANQGSEA. The CDR3 spans 14 residues. J was trimmed by 6 bases and V by 0 bases; bases with no gene match: 7. The CDR3 is CSVEDQTGDHGYTF. The CDR3 bases are TGCAGCGTTGAAGATCAAACAGGGGATCATGGCTACACCTTC.

This clonotype was picked up many times. The chain links TRBV6-1 to TRBJ2-5, with 9 bases lining up with TRBD1. With 5 bases clipped from V and 5 bases from J, the junction kept 12 bases outside the gene matches. The CDR3 contains 16 residues. CDR1 is MNHNS, CDR2 SASEGT, per germline. As DNA, the CDR3 is TGTGCCAGCAGTTCCAGAGATGGACAGGGGAAGGAGACCCAGTACTTC. Encoded protein: CASSSRDGQGKETQYF.

This clonotype was observed many times. The chain links TRBV11-2 to TRBJ1-2; D is uncertain. Germline assignment: CDR1 SGHAT and CDR2 FQNNGV. This CDR3 has 14 amino acids. V lost 0 bases and J lost 4, with 9 bases in between. The DNA for the CDR3 is TGTGCCAGCAGCTTAGAGTACGGATCCTATGGCTACACCTTC. Translation gives CASSLEYGSYGYTF.

The chain joins TRBV6-2 or TRBV6-3 to TRBJ1-2, with D unclear. V shed 5 bases and J shed 8 bases, with 21 bases lying between them. CDR3 size: 15 residues. CDR1 MNHEY and CDR2 SVGEGT come from the germline V gene. The CDR3 DNA reads TGTGCCAGCAGTCCCGGACTCGGTCCCTCGAGCGGCTACACCTTC. This encodes CASSPGLGPSSGYTF.

This clonotype has at least ten counts. The J gene is TRBJ1-5, the V gene TRBV30, with TRBD1 identical over 7 bases. The CDR3 extends over 15 amino acids. J lost 0 bases, V lost 0 bases, and 2 bases had no gene match. Germline V gives CDR1 GTSNPN, CDR2 SVGIG (reference sequence). Here the CDR3 reads CAWSVDRDSNQPQHF. The CDR3 DNA sequence: TGTGCCTGGAGTGTAGACAGGGATAGCAATCAGCCCCAGCATTTT.

This clonotype was seen repeatedly, ten times or more. This chain links TRBV12-3 or TRBV12-4 with TRBJ2-1, with 7 bases aligning to TRBD2. The CDR3 has 16 amino acids. J gave up 0 bases and V 6 bases, and 8 bases lay outside the gene matches. The CDR3 DNA reads TGTGCCAGCAGACTCTCCGGCGGGAGCTCCTACAATGAGCAGTTCTTC. This codes for CASRLSGGSSYNEQFF.

The chain is built from TRBV9 and TRBJ2-1, with TRBD2 matching 9 bases. V shed 5 bases, J shed 4 bases, and the junction held 4 bases outside the gene matches. This CDR3 spans 14 amino acids. Germline CDR1 reads SGDLS; CDR2 reads YYNGEE. The CDR3 protein is CASRPTSGYNEQFF. CDR3 DNA sequence: TGTGCCAGCAGACCAACTAGCGGGTACAATGAGCAGTTCTTC.

This clonotype occurred many times. The CDR3 region is CASSYATGIWETQYF. The DNA of the CDR3 is TGTGCCAGCAGTTACGCCACAGGGATTTGGGAGACCCAGTACTTC. The gene calls are TRBV12-3 or TRBV12-4 and TRBJ2-5; the D gene is possibly TRBD1 (6 bases). V gave up 4 bases and J gave up 5 bases, with 17 bases separating them. The CDR3 covers 15 residues.

The J gene is TRBJ1-1, the V gene TRBV7-2; 7 bases align to TRBD1. CDR3 size: 16 residues. J lost 1 base, V lost 4 bases, and 9 bases had no gene match. Germline CDR1 is SGHTA and CDR2 is FQGNSA. DNA of the CDR3: TGTGCCAGCAGCTCACTTTTGGGGACAGCGAACACTGAAGCTTTCTTT. It codes for CASSSLLGTANTEAFF.

The gene calls are TRBV20-1 and TRBJ2-3, with 10 bases that match TRBD2. V was pared by 3 bases and J by 4 bases, with 13 bases of the junction left unmatched. The CDR3 extends over 17 amino acids. CDR1 is DFQATT, CDR2 SNEGSKA, per germline (reference sequence). This CDR3 reads CSASPVAGGRFPDTQYF. CDR3 nucleotides: TGCAGTGCTAGTCCGGTAGCGGGAGGAAGGTTCCCAGATACGCAGTATTTT.

The chain recombines TRBV6-1 with TRBJ1-5; TRBD1 matches 9 bases. The CDR3 consists of 15 residues. Germline assignment: CDR1 MNHNS and CDR2 SASEGT. The V segment lost 6 bases and the J segment 0 bases; nucleotides outside the gene matches: 3. The CDR3 region is CASRGTGNSNQPQHF. The CDR3 nucleotides read TGTGCCAGCAGAGGGACAGGGAATAGCAATCAGCCCCAGCATTTT.

This clonotype was detected ten times or more. The chain combines TRBV3-1 with TRBJ1-4; D remains unclear. This CDR3 region has 14 residues. The V end lost 6 bases, the J end lost 7 bases, and 15 bases lay between the germline ends. The germline CDR1 and CDR2 sequences are LGHDT and YNNKEL (reference sequence). The CDR3 here is CASSLTSFSEKLFF. The CDR3 DNA reads as TGTGCCAGCAGTTTAACTAGTTTCAGTGAAAAACTGTTTTTT.

The rearrangement uses TRBV3-1 and TRBJ1-5; unclear D gene. The V and J ends lost 3 bases and 1 base respectively, with 10 bases between them. The CDR3 extends over 15 amino acids. Germline-derived CDR1 and CDR2 are LGHDT and YNNKEL (reference sequence). The DNA for the CDR3 is TGTGCCAGCAGCCAGGATTCAAGAAGCAATCAGCCCCAGCATTTT. It codes for CASSQDSRSNQPQHF. Looking up the rest from reference TRBV3-1 and TRBJ1-5 gives the full variable domain: DTAVSQTPKYLVTQMGNDKSIKCEQNLGHDTMYWYKQDSKKFLKIMFSYNNKELIINETVPNRFSPKSPDKAHLNLHINSLELGDSAVYFCASSQDSRSNQPQHFGDGTRLSIL.

This clonotype was detected only a few times. V usage is TRBV29-1 and J usage is TRBJ1-3; D is unclear. V gave up 5 bases and J gave up 0 bases, with 14 bases separating them. The CDR3 runs 15 residues. Germline V lookup: CDR1 SQVTM, CDR2 ANQGSEA. The CDR3 bases are TGCAGCGTTCTCATGACGAGGAGCTCTGGAAACACCATATATTTT. Translated, it gives CSVLMTRSSGNTIYF.

In this sample, this clonotype turned up many times. V is TRBV7-2 and J is TRBJ2-7; D is ambiguous. V shed 3 bases and J shed 7 bases, with 19 bases lying between them. The germline V gene has CDR1 SGHTA and CDR2 FQGNSA. The length of the CDR3 is 15 residues. Here the CDR3 reads CASSLESTNLREQYF. The DNA for the CDR3 is TGTGCCAGCAGCTTGGAGAGTACAAACCTACGGGAGCAGTACTTC.

This clonotype has at least ten counts. The chain uses TRBV5-1 and TRBJ2-5; TRBD1 is a possible D gene (6 bases). V was pared by 4 bases and J by 0 bases, with 10 bases between. Germline CDR1 and CDR2: SGHRS and YFSETQ. There are 14 residues in the CDR3. This CDR3 is CASSKDRYQETQYF. The DNA for the CDR3 is TGCGCCAGCAGCAAAGACAGGTACCAAGAGACCCAGTACTTC. The entire variable domain, with the rest obtained from reference TRBV5-1 and TRBJ2-5, is as follows: KAGVTQTPRYLIKTRGQQVTLSCSPISGHRSVSWYQQTPGQGLQFLFEYFSETQRNKGNFPGRFSGRQFSNSRSEMNVSTLELGDSALYLCASSKDRYQETQYFGPGTRLLVL.

The V and J genes are TRBV19 and TRBJ2-1; D possibly corresponds to TRBD2 (5 bases). The V end lost 0 bases, the J end lost 0 bases, and 9 bases lay between the germline ends. This CDR3 is 16 amino acids long. CDR1 is LNHDA, CDR2 SQIVND, per germline (reference sequence). The CDR3 sequence: CASSIDMGSSYNEQFF. Written as DNA, the CDR3 is TGTGCCAGTAGTATAGATATGGGGAGCTCCTACAATGAGCAGTTCTTC.

This clonotype was observed a few times. V and J are TRBV20-1 and TRBJ2-5; D is unresolved. This CDR3 spans 11 amino acids. V dropped 4 bases and J dropped 4 bases, with 7 bases sitting between them. Germline V lookup: CDR1 DFQATT, CDR2 SNEGSKA (reference sequence). Written as DNA, the CDR3 is TGCAGTGCTATCAGGACAGAGACCCAGTACTTC. Encoded protein: CSAIRTETQYF.

The CDR3 spells CASSFFSNSGSYEQYF. In nucleotides, the CDR3 is TGTGCCAGCAGCTTCTTCTCGAATAGCGGGAGCTACGAGCAGTACTTC. The rearrangement uses TRBV7-2 and TRBJ2-7; 9 nucleotides match TRBD2. V trimming: 3 bases; J trimming: 3 bases; junction bases outside the gene matches: 9. Looked up from germline, CDR1 is SGHTA and CDR2 is FQGNSA. The CDR3 has 16 amino acids.

The chain is built from TRBV6-2 or TRBV6-3 and TRBJ2-7; 8 bases agree with TRBD1. The CDR3 is 13 amino acids. Germline assignment: CDR1 MNHEY and CDR2 SVGEGT. J lost 4 bases, V lost 8 bases, and 7 bases had no gene match. For the CDR3, the DNA is TGTGCCAGCGCCGCAGGGGGCGCGTACGAGCAGTACTTC. It translates to CASAAGGAYEQYF.

This clonotype appeared many times. The rearrangement links TRBV7-2 to TRBJ2-7, with 11 nucleotides matching TRBD2. Germline V CDR1 and CDR2: SGHTA, FQGNSA. The CDR3 is 15 amino acids. Trimming cost V 1 base and J 1 base; bases outside gene matches: 0. Here the CDR3 DNA reads TGTGCCAGCAGCTTAGTAGCGGGAGGGTCCTACGAGCAGTACTTC. Protein product: CASSLVAGGSYEQYF.

This clonotype was picked up a small number of times. V gene TRBV3-1 combines with J gene TRBJ2-1, with 10 bases identical to TRBD2. The CDR3 covers 14 residues. In germline, CDR1 is LGHDT, CDR2 YNNKEL (reference sequence). V trimming: 4 bases; J trimming: 10 bases; junction bases outside the gene matches: 7. The CDR3 protein is CASSRGLAGGEQFF. CDR3 sequence (DNA): TGTGCCAGCAGCCGGGGCTTAGCGGGAGGCGAGCAGTTCTTC.

This clonotype showed up many times. The J gene is TRBJ2-1, the V gene TRBV5-1; D may be TRBD1 (6 bases). Germline V lookup: CDR1 SGHRS, CDR2 YFSETQ. The V gene lost 4 bases and the J gene lost 13 bases, with 27 bases spanning the gap. The CDR3 consists of 16 residues. This CDR3 reads CASSGQTGTRVVGQFF. CDR3 bases: TGCGCCAGCAGCGGCCAAACAGGGACGCGAGTGGTGGGACAGTTCTTC.

On this clonotype: A much larger clone is a single base away; this may be a read error. The chain combines TRBV19 with TRBJ1-5, with D maybe TRBD1 (5 bases). In germline, CDR1 is LNHDA, CDR2 SQIVND (reference sequence). The CDR3 loop spans 13 amino acids. Between the trimmed V and J ends, which lost 8 bases and 7 bases, there was a span of 15 bases. The CDR3 loop reads CASGGTLVQPQHF. CDR3 bases: TGTGCCAGTGGTGGGACTCTAGTACAGCCCCAGCATTTT.

This clonotype appeared many times. J is TRBJ2-1 and V is TRBV12-3 or TRBV12-4; D is perhaps TRBD2 (6 bases). The CDR3 loop spans 15 amino acids. Trimming took off 7 bases at V and 8 bases at J, with 21 bases between the two ends. The CDR3 loop is CASNEAGNYRDEQFF. The CDR3 bases are TGTGCCAGCAACGAGGCGGGGAACTATAGAGATGAGCAGTTCTTC.

This clonotype was seen repeatedly, ten times or more. The gene calls are TRBV18 and TRBJ1-6; TRBD1 agrees at 8 bases. There are 14 residues in the CDR3. V shed 1 base and J 10 bases; nucleotides not matched to a gene: 3. CDR1 KGHSH and CDR2 LQKENI come from the germline V gene. Written as DNA, the CDR3 is TGTGCCAGCTCACCACTACAGGGGGACTCACCCCTCCACTTT. Protein: CASSPLQGDSPLHF.

This clonotype has at least ten counts. This rearrangement joins TRBV28 to TRBJ2-4; TRBD1 is a possible D gene (5 bases). Germline CDR1 is MDHEN and CDR2 is SYDVKM. V shed 1 base and J shed 1 base, with 14 bases lying between them. The CDR3 totals 17 residues. The CDR3 spells CASSLYSDTLAKNIQYF. The CDR3 coding sequence is TGTGCCAGCAGTTTATATTCGGACACCCTTGCCAAAAACATTCAGTACTTC.

This clonotype was observed many times. The V call is TRBV20-1, the J call TRBJ2-1; TRBD2 is a possible D gene (6 bases). CDR1 is DFQATT, CDR2 SNEGSKA, per germline (reference sequence). The CDR3 spans 11 residues. V lost 3 bases to trimming and J lost 9 bases, with 9 bases between them. CDR3 region: CSASRLGEQFF. Here the CDR3 DNA reads TGCAGTGCTAGCCGACTAGGTGAGCAGTTCTTC.

This clonotype was picked up many times. The chain is built from TRBV2 and TRBJ1-1, with 7 bases aligning to TRBD1. Trimming took 5 bases from V and 1 from J; bases not matched to a gene: 4. The length of the CDR3 is 14 residues. Germline V CDR1 and CDR2: SNHLY, FYNNEI. CDR3 nucleotide sequence: TGTGCCAGCAGTACAGGGGTGAAGAACACTGAAGCTTTCTTT. Its protein is CASSTGVKNTEAFF.

J is TRBJ1-4 and V is TRBV13; TRBD1 agrees at 7 bases. This CDR3 spans 15 amino acids. J lost 4 bases, V lost 5 bases, and 7 bases had no gene match. In germline, CDR1 is PRHDT, CDR2 FYEKMQ (reference sequence). CDR3 amino acids: CASSHNRGDNEKLFF. In DNA form, the CDR3 reads TGTGCCAGCAGCCACAACAGGGGCGATAATGAAAAACTGTTTTTT. The entire variable domain, with the rest obtained from reference TRBV13 and TRBJ1-4, is as follows: AAGVIQSPRHLIKEKRETATLKCYPIPRHDTVYWYQQGPGQDPQFLISFYEKMQSDKGSIPDRFSAQQFSDYHSELNMSSLELGDSALYFCASSHNRGDNEKLFFGSGTQLSVL.

A remark on this clonotype: A much larger clonotype is one base distant, so this may be a read error. J is TRBJ1-1 and V is TRBV3-1; D may be TRBD1 (5 bases). Germline CDR1 is LGHDT and CDR2 is YNNKEL (reference sequence). The CDR3 has 13 amino acids. V lost 1 base, J lost 8 bases, and 11 bases lay in between. In DNA form, the CDR3 reads TGTGCCAGCAGCCAAGCCCAGGGTCTAGAAGCTTTCTTT. Its protein product is CASSQAQGLEAFF.

This clonotype has more than one count but fewer than ten. The gene calls are TRBV12-5 and TRBJ2-7, with D perhaps matching TRBD1 (5 bases). This CDR3 contains 14 residues. The germline V and J ends were trimmed by 2 bases and 7 bases, with 15 bases remaining between them. CDR1 is LGHNT, CDR2 FRNRAP, per germline. DNA for the CDR3: TGTGCTAGTGGTTTGACCTTACAGGATCGAGAGCAGTACTTC. As protein: CASGLTLQDREQYF.